The source of this T cell receptor (beta chain) is a study of vaccination effects on CD4 cells after COVID-19. Assay: immunoSEQ multiplex PCR; the TCRdb copy retains only in-frame clones and omits some. The data contain over 65,000 clones, 60% to 80% of them singletons. This CDR3 is 13 amino acids long. The V end lost 5 bases, the J end lost 10 bases, and 12 bases lay between the germline ends. This clone was seen a single time. Its target is unknown. Around day 10 of culture, CD4+ T cells were separated out. The source material was CD4+ T cells from PBMCs cultured without peptide, sampled before COVID-19 vaccination. This clonotype originated in a human donor who received a COVID-19 vaccine. V is TRBV12-3 or TRBV12-4 and J is TRBJ1-6; D remains ambiguous. Here the CDR3 DNA reads TGTGCCAGCAGTACGGGCCGTCCCTCACCCCTCCACTTT. Translation gives CASSTGRPSPLHF.